This T cell receptor beta chain is drawn from a study of metastatic and nonmetastatic thyroid tumors. As for the study in general: The authors compared repertoires across blood and tumor or nodule tissue from malignant and benign thyroid patients. Study findings and constraints: In both blood and tumor samples, TCR beta diversity was reported significantly higher for malignant than benign nodules.

Ahead of thyroid surgery, no patient had received treatment of any kind. CDR1 and CDR2 from the germline V gene are SGHTA and FQGNSA. The CDR3 runs to 15 residues. As processed by the authors: The authors used CDR3 differences across clinicopathological groups to build a distant-metastasis classifier for papillary thyroid cancer. TCRdb re-called clones from the PCR reads using MiXCR. Here the V and J calls rest on TCRdb's processing, not on the authors' analysis. The data show approximately 7,700 clones, 25% to 35% seen once. Details on this clone: Its specificity is unknown.

The sequence came from a female donor with papillary thyroid cancer or a benign thyroid nodule (not recorded which). Some clones in this sample may be carry-over from other donors' samples. Specimen: tumor tissue. The rearrangement uses TRBV7-2 and TRBJ2-1; 11 positions match TRBD2. CDR3 amino acids: CADSFSGRARQEQFF. In DNA, the CDR3 is TGTGCTGACAGCTTTAGCGGGAGGGCGAGACAAGAGCAGTTCTTC.